A single count supports the clone carrying this T cell receptor (beta chain). Clinical symptoms, serum thyroxine, TRAb, thyroid ultrasound and orbital computed tomography informed diagnoses. Amplified TCR beta CDR3 regions came from RNA transcripts. An initial round of RT-PCR targeting the TCR CDR3 relied on the HTBI primer set. TCRdb re-called the multiplex PCR reads through MiXCR, storing one row per CDR3 protein. Of hundreds of thousands of distinct CDR3 sequences listed, nearly 45% are singletons. The data were taken from a study of T cells in Graves' hyperthyroidism and ophthalmopathy. The CDR3 sequence is 15 residues long. From germline, CDR1 is LNHNV and CDR2 YYDKDF (reference sequence). The V gene end was trimmed by 3 bases and the J gene end by 3 bases; junction bases not matched to a gene: 6.

This TCR was recovered from an adult man with Graves' disease, either hyperthyroidism or ophthalmopathy (not recorded which). The sample taken for sequencing was peripheral blood or thyroid tissue (not recorded which). The chain couples TRBV15 to TRBJ1-1; 8 nucleotides agree with TRBD1. The chain's CDR3 is CATSRETGGHTEAFF. For the CDR3, the DNA is TGTGCCACCAGCAGGGAAACAGGGGGTCACACTGAAGCTTTCTTT.